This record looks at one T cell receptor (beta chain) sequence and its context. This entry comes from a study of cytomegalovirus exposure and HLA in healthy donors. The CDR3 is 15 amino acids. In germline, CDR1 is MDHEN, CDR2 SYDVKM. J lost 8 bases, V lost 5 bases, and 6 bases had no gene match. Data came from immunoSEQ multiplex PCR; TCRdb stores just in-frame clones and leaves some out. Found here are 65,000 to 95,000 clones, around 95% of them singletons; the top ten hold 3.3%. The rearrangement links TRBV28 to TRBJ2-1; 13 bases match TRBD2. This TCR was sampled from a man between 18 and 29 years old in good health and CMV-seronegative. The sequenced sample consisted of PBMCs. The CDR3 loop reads CASSPTSGGRYEQFF. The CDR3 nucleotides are TGTGCCAGCAGTCCGACTAGCGGGGGGAGGTATGAGCAGTTCTTC.